This T cell receptor (beta chain) came from a study of blood T cell repertoires in COVID-19. Looking at the study overall: Sources were T cells, B-cell-depleted T cells, or PBMCs; the material itself was cDNA or gDNA.

Original processing methods: Amplified reference gene primers provided the basis for estimating nucleated cell counts. Profiling relied on immunoSEQ multiplex PCR, and the TCRdb table lists in-frame clones only, not all of them. That table is the source of V, J and clone size, and D and trimming were worked out from the DNA. Among about 49,000 clones listed, 81% were seen once. V lost 5 bases, J lost 3 bases, and 16 bases lay in between. CDR1 is SGHVS and CDR2 is FNYEAQ in the germline V gene. There are 16 residues in the CDR3. V usage is TRBV7-6 and J usage is TRBJ2-2; D is possibly TRBD2 (5 bases). The receptor comes from a woman of 80 years or more with COVID-19, enrolled during active disease. The material sequenced was peripheral blood. CDR3 in amino acids: CASSLFLLGDTGELFF. CDR3 nucleotide sequence: TGTGCCAGCAGCCTCTTTCTTTTGGGAGACACCGGGGAGCTGTTTTTT. The whole variable domain, remainder taken from reference TRBV7-6 and TRBJ2-2, is GAGVSQSPRYKVTKRGQDVALRCDPISGHVSLYWYRQALGQGPEFLTYFNYEAQQDKSGLPNDRFSAERPEGSISTLTIQRTEQRDSAMYRCASSLFLLGDTGELFFGEGSRLTVL.